This TCR beta chain was retrieved from a study of T cells expressing NK-cell markers. TCRdb reprocessed the 5' RACE reads and keeps a single row for each CDR3 protein, giving no DNA. This table lists about 460,000 distinct CDR3 sequences. Germline assignment: CDR1 MDHEN and CDR2 SYDVKM. This CDR3 comprises 13 residues. The material sequenced was blood T cells: a sorted CD56 or NKG2C T cell subset, CD4+ or CD8+ T cells, or bulk PBMC T cells (not recorded which). The source of this sequence is a woman in her 50s in good health. The chain uses TRBV28 and TRBJ2-2. The CDR3 loop reads CASTSANTGELFF.